This T cell receptor beta chain comes out of a study of STAT5B mutations in CD4+ large granular lymphocyte leukemia. Sequenced by immunoSEQ multiplex PCR; TCRdb stores in-frame clones only, minus some. Here the sample spans some 30,000 clones, about two thirds being singletons. Study outcomes and limitations: 25% of private leukemic clonotypes occurred rarely in other patients' non-leukemic repertoires.

Concerning this clone itself: Its antigen is undetermined.

The CDR3 has 17 residues. The V gene end was trimmed by 0 bases and the J gene end by 4 bases; junction bases not matched to a gene: 9. Per the germline V gene, CDR1 is LNHDA and CDR2 is SQIVND (reference sequence). V is TRBV19 and J is TRBJ2-1, with 7 nucleotides matching TRBD2. The receptor was isolated from a human donor in good health. The sample was CD4+ T cells from blood buffy coats. As DNA, the CDR3 is TGTGCCAGTAGTATAGATCTTGGTGGGGGGGTATACAATGAGCAGTTCTTC. Its translation: CASSIDLGGGVYNEQFF.